This T cell receptor (beta chain) emerged from a study of T cell responses to AZD1222 COVID-19 vaccine. The overall study: Second-dose recipients at about 4 or about 12 weeks were treated as one pooled group.

TCRdb's copy holds only in-frame clones and misses some; the assay was immunoSEQ multiplex PCR. This table holds approximately 190,000 clones, almost 95% found once. Study-level results: Spike-specific TCR breadth and depth both grew after two AZD1222 doses. The donor cohort was predominantly white British with a female majority, and clonal diversity may have been underestimated. Regions 160-218 and 743-854 held dominance among vaccine-associated CD4 TCRs, which spanned spike.

The V and J ends lost 4 bases and 1 base, in that order; junction bases with no gene match: 5. CDR1 SQVTM and CDR2 ANQGSEA come from the germline V gene. The CDR3 covers 14 residues. As concerns this clone: Its specificity is not known.

This TCR came from an adult in good health. The chain combines TRBV29-1 with TRBJ2-3; 7 bases fit TRBD1. The source was peripheral blood, collected on day 0 of AZD1222 vaccination. Here the CDR3 reads CSVAIGQGTDTQYF. CDR3 bases: TGCAGCGTTGCCATTGGACAGGGCACAGATACGCAGTATTTT.